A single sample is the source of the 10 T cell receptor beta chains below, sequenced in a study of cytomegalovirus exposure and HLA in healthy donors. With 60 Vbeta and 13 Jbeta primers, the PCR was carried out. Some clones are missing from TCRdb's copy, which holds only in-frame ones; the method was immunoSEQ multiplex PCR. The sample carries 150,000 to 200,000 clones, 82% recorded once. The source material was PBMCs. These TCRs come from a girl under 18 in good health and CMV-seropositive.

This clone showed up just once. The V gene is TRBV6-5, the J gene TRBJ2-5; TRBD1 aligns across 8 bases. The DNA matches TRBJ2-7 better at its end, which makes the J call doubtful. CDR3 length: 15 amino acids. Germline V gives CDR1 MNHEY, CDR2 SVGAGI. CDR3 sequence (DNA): TGTGCCAGCAGTTATGCGGCAGGGGGCTTGTACGAGCAGTACTTC. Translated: CASSYAAGGLYEQYF.

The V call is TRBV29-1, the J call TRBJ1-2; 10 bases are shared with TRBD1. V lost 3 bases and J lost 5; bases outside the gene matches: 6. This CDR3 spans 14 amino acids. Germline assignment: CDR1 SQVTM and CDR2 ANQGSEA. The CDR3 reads CSVDAGQGEYGYTF. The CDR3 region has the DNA TGCAGCGTTGACGCCGGACAGGGGGAGTATGGCTACACCTTC.

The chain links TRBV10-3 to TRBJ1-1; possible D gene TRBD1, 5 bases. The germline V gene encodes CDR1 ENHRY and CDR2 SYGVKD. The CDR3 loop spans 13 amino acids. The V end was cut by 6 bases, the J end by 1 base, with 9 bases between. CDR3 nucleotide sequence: TGTGCCATCAGCGCTGACAGGAACACTGAAGCTTTCTTT. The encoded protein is CAISADRNTEAFF.

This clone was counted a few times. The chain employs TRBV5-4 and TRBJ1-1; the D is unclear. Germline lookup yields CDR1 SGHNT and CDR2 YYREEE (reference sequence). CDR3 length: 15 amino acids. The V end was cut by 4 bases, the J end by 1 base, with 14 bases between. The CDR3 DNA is TGTGCCAGCAGCCGGGAGAGGCCGGGGAACACTGAAGCTTTCTTT. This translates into CASSRERPGNTEAFF.

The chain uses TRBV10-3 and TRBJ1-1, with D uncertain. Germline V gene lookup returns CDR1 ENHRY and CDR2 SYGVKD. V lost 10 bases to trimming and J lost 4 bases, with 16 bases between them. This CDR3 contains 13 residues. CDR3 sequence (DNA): TGTGCCACCCTCGAGGCTAGAGCCACTGAAGCTTTCTTT. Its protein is CATLEARATEAFF.

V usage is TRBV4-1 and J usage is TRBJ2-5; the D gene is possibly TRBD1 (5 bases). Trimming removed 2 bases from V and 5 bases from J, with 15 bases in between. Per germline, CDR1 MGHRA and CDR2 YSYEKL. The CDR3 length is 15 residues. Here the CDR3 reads CASSQYPGKGETQYF. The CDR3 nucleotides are TGCGCCAGCAGCCAATACCCCGGCAAGGGGGAGACCCAGTACTTC.

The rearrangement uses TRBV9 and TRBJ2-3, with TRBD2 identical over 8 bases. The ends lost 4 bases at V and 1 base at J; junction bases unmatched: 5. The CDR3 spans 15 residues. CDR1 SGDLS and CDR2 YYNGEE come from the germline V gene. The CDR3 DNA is TGTGCCAGCAGCCCCAGCGGGAGAGGCACAGATACGCAGTATTTT. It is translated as CASSPSGRGTDTQYF.

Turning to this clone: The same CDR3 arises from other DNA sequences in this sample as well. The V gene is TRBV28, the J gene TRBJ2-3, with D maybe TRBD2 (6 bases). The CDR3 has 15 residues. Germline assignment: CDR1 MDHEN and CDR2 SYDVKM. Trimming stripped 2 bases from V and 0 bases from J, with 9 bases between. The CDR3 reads CASSLTRGSTDTQYF. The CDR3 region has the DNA TGTGCCAGCAGTTTAACCCGGGGGAGCACAGATACGCAGTATTTT.

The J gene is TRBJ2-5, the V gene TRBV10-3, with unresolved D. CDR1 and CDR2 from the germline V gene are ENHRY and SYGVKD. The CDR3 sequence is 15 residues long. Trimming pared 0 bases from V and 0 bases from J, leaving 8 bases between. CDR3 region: CAISESPVYQETQYF. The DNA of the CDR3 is TGTGCCATCAGTGAGTCCCCAGTGTACCAAGAGACCCAGTACTTC.

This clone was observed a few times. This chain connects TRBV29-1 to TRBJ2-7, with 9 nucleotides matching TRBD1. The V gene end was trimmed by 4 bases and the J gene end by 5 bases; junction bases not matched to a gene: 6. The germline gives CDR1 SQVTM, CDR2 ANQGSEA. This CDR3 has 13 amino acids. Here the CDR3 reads CSVGDRELHEQYF. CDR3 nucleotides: TGCAGCGTTGGGGACAGGGAGCTCCACGAGCAGTACTTC.